In its sample, the clone carrying this T cell receptor (beta chain) is large. This entry belongs to a study of circulating CD8 cells and anti-PD-1 response in melanoma. Study-wide background: Of approximately 13 patients, seven got anti-PD-1 first and six had prior therapy.

Looked up from germline, CDR1 is KGHSH and CDR2 is LQKENI. The CDR3 loop spans 13 amino acids. V was clipped by 4 bases and J by 2 bases, with 9 bases between them. Using around 15 ng of total RNA, TCR libraries were made with the QIAseq Immune Repertoire TCR panel. MiXCR, applied by TCRdb to the reads, yields one record per CDR3 protein. The sample comprises 450 to 600 distinct CDR3 sequences, roughly 5.2% of which are singletons, and roughly two fifths rests with the top ten. From live CD3+CD8+TCRalphabeta+ cells, four PD-1 and/or TIGIT subsets were sorted. The clonotype originates from a human donor with melanoma. The chain carries TRBV18 and TRBJ2-7; maybe TRBD2 (5 bases). The sample consisted of CD8+ T cells from PBMCs, taken at baseline or after one month of anti-PD-1 therapy (not recorded which). The CDR3 protein is CASSQAGTYEQYF. For the CDR3, the DNA is TGTGCCAGCTCACAGGCCGGGACCTACGAGCAGTACTTC.